This TCR beta chain was identified during a study of Graves' ophthalmopathy and Graves' hyperthyroidism. Looking at the study overall: Upon initial diagnosis and before any treatment, peripheral blood was collected.

Amplification of TCR beta CDR3 regions used RNA transcripts. First-round RT-PCR relied on HTBI primers, and a second-round multiplex PCR came next. TCRdb analysed the multiplex PCR reads with MiXCR anew, one entry per CDR3 protein. The repertoire holds 200,000 to 250,000 distinct CDR3 sequences, around a fifth seen once, with roughly 44% in the top ten. Moderate-to-severe activity, CAS at least 3, NOSPECS at least 4 and duration under 3 months characterized donors with ophthalmopathy. Findings of the study overall: Sensitivity of approximately 90% and specificity of about 81% were achieved when a 13-signature model separated ophthalmopathy from stable hyperthyroidism. Ophthalmopathy progression prediction by the model yielded a sensitivity of 55% to 71% and a specificity of 72% to 75%.

As to this clonotype: What it recognizes is unknown.

The CDR3 runs to 14 residues. The V gene's germline CDR1 is SGHRS and CDR2 YFSETQ. Losses at the gene ends were 5 bases for V and 0 bases for J; bases not matched to a gene: 1. The sequence was collected from a woman between 50 and 59 years old with Graves' ophthalmopathy. Sequencing input: peripheral blood. This chain connects TRBV5-1 to TRBJ1-1, with 10 bases fitting TRBD1. This chain's CDR3 is CASRDRGVNTEAFF. CDR3 nucleotides: TGCGCCAGCAGGGACAGGGGGGTGAACACTGAAGCTTTCTTT.